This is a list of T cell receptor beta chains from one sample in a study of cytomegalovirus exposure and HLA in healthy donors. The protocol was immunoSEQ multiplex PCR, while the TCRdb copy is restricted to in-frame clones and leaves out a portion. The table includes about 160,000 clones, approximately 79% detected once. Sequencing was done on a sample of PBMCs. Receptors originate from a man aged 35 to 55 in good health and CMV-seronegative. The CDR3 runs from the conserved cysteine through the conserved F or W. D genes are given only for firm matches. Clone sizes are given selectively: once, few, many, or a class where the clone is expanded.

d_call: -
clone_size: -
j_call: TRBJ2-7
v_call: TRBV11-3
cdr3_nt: TGTGCCAGCAGCTTAGGTCCGGACGCAGGGGCGTACGAGCAGTACTTC
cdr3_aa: CASSLGPDAGAYEQYF

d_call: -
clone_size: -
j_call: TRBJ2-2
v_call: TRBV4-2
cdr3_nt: TGTGCCAGCAGCCAAGAATCGGAGACCCCCCGGGACTCTTACACCGGGGAGCTGTTTTTT
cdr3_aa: CASSQESETPRDSYTGELFF

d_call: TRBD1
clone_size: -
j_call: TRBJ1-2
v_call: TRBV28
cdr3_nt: TGTGCCAGCAGGGATTCCGGGACAGGAGGCTACACCTTC
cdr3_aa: CASRDSGTGGYTF

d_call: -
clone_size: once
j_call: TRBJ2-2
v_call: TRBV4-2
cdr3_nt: TGTGCCAGCAGCCAAGACGCAGGGGTCGGGGAGCTGTTTTTT
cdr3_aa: CASSQDAGVGELFF

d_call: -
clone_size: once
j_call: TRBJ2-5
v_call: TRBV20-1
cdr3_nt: TGCAGTGCACTGACGGGAGAGACCCAGTACTTC
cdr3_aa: CSALTGETQYF

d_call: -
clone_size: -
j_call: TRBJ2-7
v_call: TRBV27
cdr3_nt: TGTGCCAGCAGGCCGGGGACTGTGAGCTCCTACGAGCAGTACTTC
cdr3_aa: CASRPGTVSSYEQYF

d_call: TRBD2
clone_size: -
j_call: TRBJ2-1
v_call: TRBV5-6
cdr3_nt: TGTGCCAGCAGCCCTAGCGGGCCTTCCTACAATGAGCAGTTCTTC
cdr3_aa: CASSPSGPSYNEQFF

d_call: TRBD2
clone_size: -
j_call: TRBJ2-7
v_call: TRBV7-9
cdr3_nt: TGTGCCAGCAGCTCCGCCGGGACTAGCGACTACGAGCAGTACTTC
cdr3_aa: CASSSAGTSDYEQYF

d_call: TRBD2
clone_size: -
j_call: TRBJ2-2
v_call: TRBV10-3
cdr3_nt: TGTGCCATCAGTGATGGACTAGCAGGGACCGGGGAGCTGTTTTTT
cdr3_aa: CAISDGLAGTGELFF

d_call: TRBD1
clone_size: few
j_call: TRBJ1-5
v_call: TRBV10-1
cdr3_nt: TGCGCCAGCAGACCGACAGGGTTGCCCCAGCATTTT
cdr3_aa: CASRPTGLPQHF

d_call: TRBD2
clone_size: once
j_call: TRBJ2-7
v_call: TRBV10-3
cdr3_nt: TGTGCCATCAGCACCGGGACTAAGGGCTACGAGCAGTACTTC
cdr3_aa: CAISTGTKGYEQYF

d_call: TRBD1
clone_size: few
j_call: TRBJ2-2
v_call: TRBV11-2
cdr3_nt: TGTGCCAGCAGCTCCCGACAGGGGAACACCGGGGAGCTGTTTTTT
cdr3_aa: CASSSRQGNTGELFF

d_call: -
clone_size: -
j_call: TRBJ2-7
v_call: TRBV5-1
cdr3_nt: TGCGCCAGCAGCTTCCTAAAAATTACCTACGAGCAGTACTTC
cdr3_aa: CASSFLKITYEQYF

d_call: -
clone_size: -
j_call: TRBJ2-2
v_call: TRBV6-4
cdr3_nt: TGTGCCAGCTCCCGGAGACTTTCTGTGACCGGGGAGCTGTTTTTT
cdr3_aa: CASSRRLSVTGELFF

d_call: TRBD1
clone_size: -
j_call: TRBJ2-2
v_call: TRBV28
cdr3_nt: TGTGCCAGCAGTATTCTTACAGGGGGCAGCACCGGGGAGCTGTTTTTT
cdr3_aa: CASSILTGGSTGELFF

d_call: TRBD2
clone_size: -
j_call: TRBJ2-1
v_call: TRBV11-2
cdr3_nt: TGTGCCAGCAGCTTAGATGGGAGTAGCGGGGGGTACAATGAGCAGTTCTTC
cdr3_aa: CASSLDGSSGGYNEQFF

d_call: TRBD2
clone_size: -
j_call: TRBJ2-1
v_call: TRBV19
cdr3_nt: TGTGCCAGTAGTAGCGGGAGGGGTGAGCAGTTCTTC
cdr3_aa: CASSSGRGEQFF

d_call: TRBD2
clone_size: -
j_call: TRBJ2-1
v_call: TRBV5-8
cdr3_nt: TGTGCCAGCAGGCCTCTGCGAGGGGTAGCGGGTATCAATGAGCAGTTCTTC
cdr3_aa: CASRPLRGVAGINEQFF

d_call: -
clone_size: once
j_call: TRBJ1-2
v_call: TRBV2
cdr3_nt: TGTGCCAGCAGTCGACAGGAGGCTGGCTACACCTTC
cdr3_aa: CASSRQEAGYTF

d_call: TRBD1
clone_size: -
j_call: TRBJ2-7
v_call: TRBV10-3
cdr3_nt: TGTGCCATCAGTCCCGGGACAGCTGCCGAGCAGTACTTC
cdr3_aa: CAISPGTAAEQYF

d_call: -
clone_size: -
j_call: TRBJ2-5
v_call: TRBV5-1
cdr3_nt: TGCGCCAGCAGCTTGAGAGGGATGTACCAAGAGACCCAGTACTTC
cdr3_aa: CASSLRGMYQETQYF

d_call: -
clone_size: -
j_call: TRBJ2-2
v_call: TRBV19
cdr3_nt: TGTGCCAGTAGTCAGAACACCGGGGAGCTGTTTTTT
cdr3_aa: CASSQNTGELFF

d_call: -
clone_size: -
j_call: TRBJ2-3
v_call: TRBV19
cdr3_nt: TGTGCCAGTAGACGAAAACCGACAGATGCGCCCACAGATACGCAGTATTTT
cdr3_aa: CASRRKPTDAPTDTQYF

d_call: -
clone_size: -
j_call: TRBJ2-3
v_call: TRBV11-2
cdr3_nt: TGTGCCAGCAGCGCCCGGGTCCAACGGGATACGCAGTATTTT
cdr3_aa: CASSARVQRDTQYF

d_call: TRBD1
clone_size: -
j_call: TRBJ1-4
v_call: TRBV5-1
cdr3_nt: TGCGCCAGCAGGGAGACAGGGGGAATAAATGAAAAACTGTTTTTT
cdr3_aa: CASRETGGINEKLFF

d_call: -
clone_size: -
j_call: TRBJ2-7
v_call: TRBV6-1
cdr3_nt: TGTGCCAGCAGTGAAATGGGCAGGGCCTTCTACGAGCAGTACTTC
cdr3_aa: CASSEMGRAFYEQYF

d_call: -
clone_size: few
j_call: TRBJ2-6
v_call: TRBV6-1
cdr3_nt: TGTGCCAGCAGGGAAACAGGCTCTGGGGCCAACGGCCTGACTTTC
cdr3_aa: CASRETGSGANGLTF

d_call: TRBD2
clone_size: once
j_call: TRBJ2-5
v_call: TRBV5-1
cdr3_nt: TGCGCCAGCACCCGGTCGGGAGGGGAAGAGACCCAGTACTTC
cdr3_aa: CASTRSGGEETQYF

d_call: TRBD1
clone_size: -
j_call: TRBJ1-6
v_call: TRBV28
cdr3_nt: TGTGCCAGCAGTTTCCCCCCTGGGACAGGGATCGATAATTCACCCCTCCACTTT
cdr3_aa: CASSFPPGTGIDNSPLHF

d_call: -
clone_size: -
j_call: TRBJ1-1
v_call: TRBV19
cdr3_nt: TGTGCCAGTAGCCGACAACAGGCCACTGAAGCTTTCTTT
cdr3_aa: CASSRQQATEAFF

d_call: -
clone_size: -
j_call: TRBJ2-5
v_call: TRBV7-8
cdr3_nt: TGTGCCGGGAGCTTGGGCACAGCTCAAGAGACCCAGTACTTC
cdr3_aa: CAGSLGTAQETQYF

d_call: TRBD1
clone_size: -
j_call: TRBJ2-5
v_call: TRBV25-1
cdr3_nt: TGTGCCAGCAGCACTCCAGGGGACAGGAAGGAGACCCAGTACTTC
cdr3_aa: CASSTPGDRKETQYF

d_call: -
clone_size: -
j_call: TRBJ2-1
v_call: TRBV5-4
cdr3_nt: TGTGCCAGCAGCTTTGCCGGGAGTGGTGAGCAGTTCTTC
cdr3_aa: CASSFAGSGEQFF

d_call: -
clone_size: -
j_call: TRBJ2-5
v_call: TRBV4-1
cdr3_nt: TGCGCCAGCAGCCAAGGACAAGAAGAGACCCAGTACTTC
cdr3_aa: CASSQGQEETQYF

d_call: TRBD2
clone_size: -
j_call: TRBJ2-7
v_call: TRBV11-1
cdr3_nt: TGTGCCAGCAGCTTAGGCCTAGCGGAGAGACCGCAGTACTTC
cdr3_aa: CASSLGLAERPQYF

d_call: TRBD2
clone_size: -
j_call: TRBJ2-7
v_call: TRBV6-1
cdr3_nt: TGTGCCAGCAGGGGCGGGAGCGAGCAGTACTTC
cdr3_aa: CASRGGSEQYF

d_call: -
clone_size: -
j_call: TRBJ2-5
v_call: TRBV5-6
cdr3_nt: TGTGCCAGCAGCTTCGTTGGGGCACAAGAGACCCAGTACTTC
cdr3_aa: CASSFVGAQETQYF

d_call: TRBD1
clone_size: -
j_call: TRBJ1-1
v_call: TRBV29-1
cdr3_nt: TGCAGCGTTGAAGGCCGGGACAGGGGGCGTACTGAAGCTTTCTTT
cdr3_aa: CSVEGRDRGRTEAFF

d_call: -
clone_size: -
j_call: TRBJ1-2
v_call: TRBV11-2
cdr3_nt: TGTGCCAGCAGCGGAGAGTTCGGGTTAGGAGGCTACACCTTC
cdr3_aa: CASSGEFGLGGYTF

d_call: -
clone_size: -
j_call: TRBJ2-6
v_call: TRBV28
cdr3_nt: TGTGCCAGCAGTCCCAACAGGGAACCTGGGGCCAACGGCCTGACTTTC
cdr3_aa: CASSPNREPGANGLTF

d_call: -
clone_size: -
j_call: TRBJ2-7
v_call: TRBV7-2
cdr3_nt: TGTGCCAGCAGCTTAGAGCGAGGTCGGCCCTACGAGCAGTACTTC
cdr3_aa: CASSLERGRPYEQYF

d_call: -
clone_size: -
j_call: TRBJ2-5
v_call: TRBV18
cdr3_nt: TGTGCCAGCTCACCACCGTCTGCCCCGGCCAGGGAGACCCAGTACTTC
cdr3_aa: CASSPPSAPARETQYF

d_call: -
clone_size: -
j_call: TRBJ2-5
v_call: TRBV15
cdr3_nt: TGTGCCACCAGCAGAGATCCTGGGGGCTGGGAGACCCAGTACTTC
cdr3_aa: CATSRDPGGWETQYF

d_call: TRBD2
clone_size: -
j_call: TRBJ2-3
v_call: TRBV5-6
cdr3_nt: TGTGCCAGCAGCTCGCTAGCGGGCACAGATACGCAGTATTTT
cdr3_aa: CASSSLAGTDTQYF

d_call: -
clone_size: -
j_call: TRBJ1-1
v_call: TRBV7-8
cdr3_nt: TGTGCCAGCAGCTTGGCAGGTATGACCACTGAAGCTTTCTTT
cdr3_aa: CASSLAGMTTEAFF

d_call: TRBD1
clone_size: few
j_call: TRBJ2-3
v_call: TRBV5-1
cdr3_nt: TGCGCCAGCAGCCTGACAGGGGGTTTAGCAGATACGCAGTATTTT
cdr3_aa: CASSLTGGLADTQYF

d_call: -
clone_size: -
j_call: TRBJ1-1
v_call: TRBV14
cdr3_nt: TGTGCCAGCAGCCAACAGGGATTTGAAGCTTTCTTT
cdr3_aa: CASSQQGFEAFF

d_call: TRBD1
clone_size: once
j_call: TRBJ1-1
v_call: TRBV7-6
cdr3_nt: TGTGCCAGCAGCGTTGACAGGGCGAACACTGAAGCTTTCTTT
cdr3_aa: CASSVDRANTEAFF

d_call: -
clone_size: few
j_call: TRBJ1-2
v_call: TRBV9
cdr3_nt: TGTGCCAGCAGCAGGAACCAGGGTCAGGGCTATGGCTACACCTTC
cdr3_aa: CASSRNQGQGYGYTF